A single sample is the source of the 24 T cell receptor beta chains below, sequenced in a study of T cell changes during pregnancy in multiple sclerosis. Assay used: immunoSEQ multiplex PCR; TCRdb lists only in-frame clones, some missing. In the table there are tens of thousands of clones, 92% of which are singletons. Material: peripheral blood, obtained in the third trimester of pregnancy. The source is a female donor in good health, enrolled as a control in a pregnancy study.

DNA for the CDR3: TGTGCCAGCAGCTTACACCCCGGGAGTATCAATGAGCAGTTCTTC. Translating it yields CASSLHPGSINEQFF. The V gene is TRBV7-9, the J gene TRBJ2-1; D may be TRBD2 (6 bases). The CDR3 covers 15 residues. V was cut by 2 bases and J by 6 bases, with 14 bases left in between. Germline-derived CDR1 and CDR2 are SEHNR and FQNEAQ (reference sequence).

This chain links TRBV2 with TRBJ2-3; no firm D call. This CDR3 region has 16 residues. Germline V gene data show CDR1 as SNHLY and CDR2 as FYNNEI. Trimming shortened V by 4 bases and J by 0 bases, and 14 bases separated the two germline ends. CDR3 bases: TGTGCCAGCAGTGCCCTGCCAGGTGGGAGCACAGATACGCAGTATTTT. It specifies CASSALPGGSTDTQYF. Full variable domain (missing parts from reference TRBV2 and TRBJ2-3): EPEVTQTPSHQVTQMGQEVILRCVPISNHLYFYWYRQILGQKVEFLVSFYNNEISEKSEIFDDQFSVERPDGSNFTLKIRSTKLEDSAMYFCASSALPGGSTDTQYFGPGTRLTVL.

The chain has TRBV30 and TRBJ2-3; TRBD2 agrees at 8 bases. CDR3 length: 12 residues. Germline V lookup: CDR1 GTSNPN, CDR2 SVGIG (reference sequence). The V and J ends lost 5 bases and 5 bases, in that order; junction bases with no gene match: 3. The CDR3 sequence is CAWGTSGDTQYF. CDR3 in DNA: TGTGCCTGGGGTACTAGCGGAGATACGCAGTATTTT.

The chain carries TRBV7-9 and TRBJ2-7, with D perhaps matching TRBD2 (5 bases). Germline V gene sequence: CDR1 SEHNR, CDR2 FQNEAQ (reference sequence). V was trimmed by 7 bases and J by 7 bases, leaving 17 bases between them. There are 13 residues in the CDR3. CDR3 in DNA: TGTGCCAGCAAGTCCGGCCACCCGGGGGAGCAGTACTTC. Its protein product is CASKSGHPGEQYF.

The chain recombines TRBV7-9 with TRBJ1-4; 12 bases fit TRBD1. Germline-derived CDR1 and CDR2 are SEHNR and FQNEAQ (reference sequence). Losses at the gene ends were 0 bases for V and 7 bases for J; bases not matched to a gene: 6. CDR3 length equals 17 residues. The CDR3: CASSLATGQGAFEKLFF. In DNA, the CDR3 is TGTGCCAGCAGCTTAGCAACGGGACAGGGGGCATTTGAAAAACTGTTTTTT.

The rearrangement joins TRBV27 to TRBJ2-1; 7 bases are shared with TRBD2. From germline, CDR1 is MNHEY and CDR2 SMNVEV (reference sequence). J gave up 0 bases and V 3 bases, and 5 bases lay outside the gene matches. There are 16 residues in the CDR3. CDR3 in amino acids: CASSLVGGSSYNEQFF. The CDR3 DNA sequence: TGTGCCAGCAGTTTGGTTGGCGGGAGCTCCTACAATGAGCAGTTCTTC.

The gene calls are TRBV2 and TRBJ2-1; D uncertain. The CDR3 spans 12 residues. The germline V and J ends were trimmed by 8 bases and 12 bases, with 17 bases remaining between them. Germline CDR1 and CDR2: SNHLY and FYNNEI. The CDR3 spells CASSPVGAGQFF. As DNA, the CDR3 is TGTGCCAGCTCCCCTGTCGGAGCTGGGCAGTTCTTC. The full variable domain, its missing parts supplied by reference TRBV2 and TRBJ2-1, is EPEVTQTPSHQVTQMGQEVILRCVPISNHLYFYWYRQILGQKVEFLVSFYNNEISEKSEIFDDQFSVERPDGSNFTLKIRSTKLEDSAMYFCASSPVGAGQFFGPGTRLTVL.

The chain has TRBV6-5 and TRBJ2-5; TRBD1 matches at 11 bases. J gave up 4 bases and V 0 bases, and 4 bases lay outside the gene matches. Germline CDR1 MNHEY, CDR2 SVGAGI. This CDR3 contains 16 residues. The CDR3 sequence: CASSYSRTGGGETQYF. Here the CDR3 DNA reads TGTGCCAGCAGTTACTCGAGGACAGGGGGCGGAGAGACCCAGTACTTC.

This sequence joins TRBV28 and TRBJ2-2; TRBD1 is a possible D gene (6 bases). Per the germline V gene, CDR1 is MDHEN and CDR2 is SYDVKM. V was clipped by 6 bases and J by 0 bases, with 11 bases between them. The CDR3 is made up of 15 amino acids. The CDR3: CASRTGQPNTGELFF. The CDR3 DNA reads TGTGCCAGCAGGACTGGACAGCCGAACACCGGGGAGCTGTTTTTT. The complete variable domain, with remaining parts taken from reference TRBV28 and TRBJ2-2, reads DVKVTQSSRYLVKRTGEKVFLECVQDMDHENMFWYRQDPGLGLRLIYFSYDVKMKEKGDIPEGYSVSREKKERFSLILESASTNQTSMYLCASRTGQPNTGELFFGEGSRLTVL.

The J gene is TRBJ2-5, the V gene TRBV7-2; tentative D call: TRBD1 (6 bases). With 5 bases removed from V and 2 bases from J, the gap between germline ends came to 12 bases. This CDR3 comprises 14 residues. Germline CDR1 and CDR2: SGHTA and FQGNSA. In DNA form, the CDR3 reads TGTGCCAGCAGCATAGACAGGCTGCAAGAGACCCAGTACTTC. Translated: CASSIDRLQETQYF.

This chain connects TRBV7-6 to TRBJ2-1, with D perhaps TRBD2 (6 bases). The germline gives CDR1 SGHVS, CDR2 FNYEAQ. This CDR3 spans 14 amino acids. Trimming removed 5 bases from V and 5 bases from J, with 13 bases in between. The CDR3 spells CASSGNSGNNEQFF. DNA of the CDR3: TGTGCCAGCAGCGGGAATAGCGGCAACAATGAGCAGTTCTTC.

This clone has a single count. DNA of the CDR3: TGTGCCAGCAGTGAAATGGGGGCAGGGTGGGAGCAGTACTTC. Protein sequence: CASSEMGAGWEQYF. This chain uses TRBV6-1 with TRBJ2-7; TRBD1 might be the D (6 bases). The CDR3 totals 14 residues. CDR1 MNHNS and CDR2 SASEGT come from the germline V gene. Trimming removed 2 bases at V and 7 bases at J, with 15 bases between.

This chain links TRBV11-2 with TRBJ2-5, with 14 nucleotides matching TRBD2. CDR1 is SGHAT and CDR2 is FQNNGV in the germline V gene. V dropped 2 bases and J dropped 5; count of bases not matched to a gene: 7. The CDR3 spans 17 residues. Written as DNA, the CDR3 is TGTGCCAGCAGCTTAACTGGGACTAGCGGGAGACTGGAGACCCAGTACTTC. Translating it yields CASSLTGTSGRLETQYF.

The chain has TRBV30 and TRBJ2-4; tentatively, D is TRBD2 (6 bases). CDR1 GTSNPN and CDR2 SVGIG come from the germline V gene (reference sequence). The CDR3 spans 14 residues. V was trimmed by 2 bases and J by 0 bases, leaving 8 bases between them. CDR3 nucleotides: TGTGCCTGGAGTTGGAGGGCAGCCAAAAACATTCAGTACTTC. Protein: CAWSWRAAKNIQYF.

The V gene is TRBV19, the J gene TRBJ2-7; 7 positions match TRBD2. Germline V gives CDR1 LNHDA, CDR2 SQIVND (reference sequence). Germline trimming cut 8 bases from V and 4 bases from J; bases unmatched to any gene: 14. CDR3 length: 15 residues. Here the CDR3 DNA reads TGTGCCAGTCGCAGAACCGGGACTATAGTGTACGAGCAGTACTTC. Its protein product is CASRRTGTIVYEQYF. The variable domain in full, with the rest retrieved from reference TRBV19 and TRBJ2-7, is DGGITQSPKYLFRKEGQNVTLSCEQNLNHDAMYWYRQDPGQGLRLIYYSQIVNDFQKGDIAEGYSVSREKKESFPLTVTSAQKNPTAFYLCASRRTGTIVYEQYFGPGTRLTVT.

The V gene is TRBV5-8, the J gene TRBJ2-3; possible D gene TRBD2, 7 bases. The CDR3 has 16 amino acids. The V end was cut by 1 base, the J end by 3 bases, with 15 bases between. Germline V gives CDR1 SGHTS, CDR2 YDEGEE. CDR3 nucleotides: TGTGCCAGCAGCTTGACCGGGGGGCTTGGAACAGATACGCAGTATTTT. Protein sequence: CASSLTGGLGTDTQYF. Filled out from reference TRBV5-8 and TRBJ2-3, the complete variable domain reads EAGVTQSPTHLIKTRGQQATLRCSPISGHTSVYWYQQALGLGLQFLLWYDEGEERNRGNFPPRFSGRQFPNYSSELNVNALELEDSALYLCASSLTGGLGTDTQYFGPGTRLTVL.

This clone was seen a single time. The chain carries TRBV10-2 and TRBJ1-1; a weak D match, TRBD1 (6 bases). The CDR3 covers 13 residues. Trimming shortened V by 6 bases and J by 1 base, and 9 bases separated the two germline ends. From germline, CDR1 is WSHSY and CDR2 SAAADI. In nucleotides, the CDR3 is TGCGCCAGCAGGGTGGGACAGAACACTGAAGCTTTCTTT. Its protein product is CASRVGQNTEAFF.

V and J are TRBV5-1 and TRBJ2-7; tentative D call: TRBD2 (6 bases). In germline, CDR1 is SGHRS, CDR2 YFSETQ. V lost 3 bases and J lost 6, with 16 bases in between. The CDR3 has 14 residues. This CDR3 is CASSWGSTGGEQYF. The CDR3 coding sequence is TGCGCCAGCAGCTGGGGGTCCACCGGGGGCGAGCAGTACTTC.

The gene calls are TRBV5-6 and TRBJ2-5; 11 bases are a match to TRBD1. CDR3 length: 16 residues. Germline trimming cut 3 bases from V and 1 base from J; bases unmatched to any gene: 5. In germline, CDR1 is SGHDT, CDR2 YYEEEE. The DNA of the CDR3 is TGTGCCAGCAGCTGGGGGACAGGGGGGGCCCAAGAGACCCAGTACTTC. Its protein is CASSWGTGGAQETQYF. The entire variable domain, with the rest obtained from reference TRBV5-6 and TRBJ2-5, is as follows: DAGVTQSPTHLIKTRGQQVTLRCSPKSGHDTVSWYQQALGQGPQFIFQYYEEEERQRGNFPDRFSGHQFPNYSSELNVNALLLGDSALYLCASSWGTGGAQETQYFGPGTRLLVL.

CDR3 residues: CASSEAPGVREKLFF. The CDR3 DNA reads TGTGCCAGCAGTGAAGCGCCAGGGGTGAGGGAAAAACTGTTTTTT. The chain uses TRBV6-1 and TRBJ1-4; TRBD1 is a possible D gene (6 bases). The CDR3 sequence is 15 residues long. Germline values: CDR1 MNHNS, CDR2 SASEGT. Trimming cost V 0 bases and J 8 bases, with 13 bases left between them.

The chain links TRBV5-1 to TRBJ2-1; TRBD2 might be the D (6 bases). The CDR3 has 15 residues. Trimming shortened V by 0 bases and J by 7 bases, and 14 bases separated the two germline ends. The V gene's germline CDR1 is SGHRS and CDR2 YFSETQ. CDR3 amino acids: CASSLAPGGWNEQFF. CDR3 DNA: TGCGCCAGCAGCTTGGCACCTGGGGGGTGGAATGAGCAGTTCTTC.

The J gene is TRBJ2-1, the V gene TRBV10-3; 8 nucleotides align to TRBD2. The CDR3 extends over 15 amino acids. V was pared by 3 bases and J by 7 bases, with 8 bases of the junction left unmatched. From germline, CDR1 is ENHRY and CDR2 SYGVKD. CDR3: CAISDFGRGANEQFF. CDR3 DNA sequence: TGTGCCATCAGTGACTTCGGGAGGGGGGCAAATGAGCAGTTCTTC.

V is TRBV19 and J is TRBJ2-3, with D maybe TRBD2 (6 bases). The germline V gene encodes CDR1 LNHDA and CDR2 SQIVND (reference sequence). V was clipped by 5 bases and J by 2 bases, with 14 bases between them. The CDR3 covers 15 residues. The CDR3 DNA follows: TGTGCCAGTAGTCGGGAGTCCCTTTCCACAGATACGCAGTATTTT. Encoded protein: CASSRESLSTDTQYF.

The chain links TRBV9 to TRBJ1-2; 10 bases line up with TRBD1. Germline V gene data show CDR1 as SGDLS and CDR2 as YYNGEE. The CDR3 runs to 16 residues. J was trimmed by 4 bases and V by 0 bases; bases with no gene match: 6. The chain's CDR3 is CASSVEGQGPRYGYTF. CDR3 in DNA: TGTGCCAGCAGCGTAGAGGGACAGGGGCCCCGCTATGGCTACACCTTC.